One and the same sample provided the 22 T cell receptor beta chains below, sequenced in a study of cytomegalovirus exposure and HLA in healthy donors. 13 Jbeta primers and 60 Vbeta primers were used for the PCR. Here immunoSEQ multiplex PCR was the method, and the copy in TCRdb shows in-frame clones only, minus some. Among about 140,000 clones listed, 80% were seen once. The sequenced sample was PBMCs. Source of these receptors: a woman in her 30s in good health and CMV-seronegative.

The chain is built from TRBV27 and TRBJ1-1, with 10 positions matching TRBD1. The germline CDR1 and CDR2 sequences are MNHEY and SMNVEV (reference sequence). This CDR3 region has 17 residues. J gave up 4 bases and V 1 base, and 9 bases lay outside the gene matches. Here the CDR3 reads CASSLFRVRQGATEAFF. The CDR3 coding sequence is TGTGCCAGCAGTTTATTCCGCGTAAGACAGGGGGCCACTGAAGCTTTCTTT.

This chain joins TRBV2 and TRBJ2-2; 8 bases are a match to TRBD1. The germline gives CDR1 SNHLY, CDR2 FYNNEI. CDR3 length equals 15 residues. V dropped 5 bases and J dropped 1; count of bases not matched to a gene: 3. The CDR3 loop is CASSRDRMNTGELFF. The DNA for the CDR3 is TGTGCCAGCAGTAGGGACAGGATGAACACCGGGGAGCTGTTTTTT. The full variable domain, rest sourced from reference TRBV2 and TRBJ2-2, is EPEVTQTPSHQVTQMGQEVILRCVPISNHLYFYWYRQILGQKVEFLVSFYNNEISEKSEIFDDQFSVERPDGSNFTLKIRSTKLEDSAMYFCASSRDRMNTGELFFGEGSRLTVL.

The chain joins TRBV27 to TRBJ2-7; 10 bases match TRBD1. V shed 5 bases, J shed 5 bases, and the junction held 6 bases outside the gene matches. The CDR3 has 14 amino acids. Germline V lookup: CDR1 MNHEY, CDR2 SMNVEV (reference sequence). CDR3 DNA: TGTGCCAGCAGTCTCGACAGGGGGCCAAACGAGCAGTACTTC. Its protein product is CASSLDRGPNEQYF.

The CDR3 here is CASSGRTGQAFF. As DNA, the CDR3 is TGTGCCAGCAGTGGCAGGACAGGGCAAGCTTTCTTT. The rearrangement uses TRBV6-1 and TRBJ1-1, with TRBD1 identical over 8 bases. Germline lookup yields CDR1 MNHNS and CDR2 SASEGT. Losses at the gene ends were 4 bases for V and 9 bases for J; bases not matched to a gene: 4. CDR3 length: 12 residues.

CDR3: CSVAGGPGQYF. CDR3 nucleotides: TGCAGCGTAGCGGGAGGGCCCGGGCAGTACTTC. The V gene is TRBV20-1, the J gene TRBJ2-7, with 11 bases fitting TRBD2. This CDR3 comprises 11 residues. Per germline, CDR1 DFQATT and CDR2 SNEGSKA (reference sequence).

J is TRBJ2-1 and V is TRBV5-1, with a weak D call TRBD2 (6 bases). Trimming left V 0 bases short and J 5 bases short, with 12 bases between. This CDR3 comprises 15 residues. Germline-derived CDR1 and CDR2 are SGHRS and YFSETQ. For the CDR3, the DNA is TGCGCCAGCAGCTTGGGTGGCGGGGTCCACAATGAGCAGTTCTTC. Translation gives CASSLGGGVHNEQFF.

The chain recombines TRBV7-9 with TRBJ1-3, with D perhaps matching TRBD1 (6 bases). V was clipped by 4 bases and J by 0 bases, with 10 bases between them. The germline CDR1 and CDR2 sequences are SEHNR and FQNEAQ (reference sequence). The length of the CDR3 is 15 residues. The CDR3 bases are TGTGCCAGCAGCTCAAACAGGGTCTCTGGAAACACCATATATTTT. Encoded protein: CASSSNRVSGNTIYF.

The chain employs TRBV5-4 and TRBJ2-1, with D unresolved. Germline lookup yields CDR1 SGHNT and CDR2 YYREEE (reference sequence). The V end lost 0 bases, the J end lost 6 bases, and 13 bases lay between the germline ends. The CDR3 is 15 residues long. The CDR3 DNA sequence: TGTGCCAGCAGCTTGGACCGGGTCGGTGTCAATGAGCAGTTCTTC. It specifies CASSLDRVGVNEQFF.

The chain recombines TRBV5-5 with TRBJ2-2; D is ambiguous. Germline V gene lookup returns CDR1 SGHKS and CDR2 YYEKEE (reference sequence). Trimming stripped 0 bases from V and 4 bases from J, with 10 bases between. The CDR3 has 15 residues. CDR3: CASSLGAISTGELFF. In nucleotides, the CDR3 is TGTGCCAGCAGCTTGGGAGCGATTAGCACCGGGGAGCTGTTTTTT.

The chain is built from TRBV15 and TRBJ2-5; D possibly corresponds to TRBD1 (5 bases). The V gene lost 4 bases and the J gene lost 5 bases, with 11 bases spanning the gap. This CDR3 spans 13 amino acids. Germline loops: CDR1 LNHNV, CDR2 YYDKDF (reference sequence). CDR3 sequence (DNA): TGTGCCACCAGCACAGACCAGGGCGAGACCCAGTACTTC. Residues: CATSTDQGETQYF.

The chain employs TRBV7-3 and TRBJ2-5; D call uncertain. Near its end, the DNA agrees better with TRBJ2-7, so the J call may be wrong. This CDR3 contains 15 residues. Germline loops: CDR1 SGHTA, CDR2 FQGTGA. The CDR3 region is CASSLEPSSSYEQYF. In nucleotides, the CDR3 is TGTGCCAGCAGCTTAGAGCCTTCCTCCTCCTACGAGCAGTACTTC.

The CDR3 protein is CASSLAPGQGIEQYF. The CDR3 DNA sequence: TGCGCCAGCAGCTTGGCACCGGGACAGGGAATCGAGCAGTACTTC. The chain couples TRBV5-1 to TRBJ2-7, with 9 nucleotides matching TRBD1. The CDR3 consists of 15 residues. Germline CDR1 reads SGHRS; CDR2 reads YFSETQ. Losses at the gene ends were 0 bases for V and 6 bases for J; bases not matched to a gene: 7.

This clone was observed a few times. The gene calls are TRBV6-1 and TRBJ2-1; D is uncertain. CDR1 is MNHNS, CDR2 SASEGT, per germline. V lost 1 base, J lost 0 bases, and 10 bases lay in between. This CDR3 is built from 16 residues. Here the CDR3 DNA reads TGTGCCAGCAGTGAAGGGTTAGAAAGCTCCTACAATGAGCAGTTCTTC. It translates to CASSEGLESSYNEQFF.

The chain is built from TRBV28 and TRBJ1-6; D gene uncertain. V shed 9 bases and J shed 6 bases, with 15 bases lying between them. This CDR3 contains 14 residues. The V gene's germline CDR1 is MDHEN and CDR2 SYDVKM. CDR3 nucleotides: TGTGCCAGTTACGGGAGCCTCGGTAATTCACCCCTCCACTTT. Translated, it gives CASYGSLGNSPLHF.

This chain uses TRBV2 with TRBJ1-1; D ambiguous. Per the germline V gene, CDR1 is SNHLY and CDR2 is FYNNEI. V was clipped by 0 bases and J by 1 base, with 3 bases between them. CDR3 size: 13 residues. In nucleotides, the CDR3 is TGTGCCAGCAGTGAAGCCAGGAACACTGAAGCTTTCTTT. Translation: CASSEARNTEAFF.

The J gene is TRBJ1-1, the V gene TRBV28, with 7 bases fitting TRBD1. This CDR3 contains 14 residues. With V trimmed by 5 bases and J by 3 bases, 6 bases remained unmatched. CDR1 MDHEN and CDR2 SYDVKM come from the germline V gene. CDR3 coding DNA: TGTGCCAGCAGTCCCGCAGGGGGATACACTGAAGCTTTCTTT. Its protein is CASSPAGGYTEAFF.

The chain is built from TRBV7-8 and TRBJ2-6; D not resolved. Germline V gene sequence: CDR1 SGHVS, CDR2 FQNEAQ. The V gene lost 3 bases and the J gene lost 0 bases, with 6 bases spanning the gap. The CDR3 contains 15 residues. The CDR3 bases are TGTGCCAGCAGCTTGTTTAACTCTGGGGCCAACGTCCTGACTTTC. This translates into CASSLFNSGANVLTF.

The chain uses TRBV5-1 and TRBJ2-5, with TRBD1 identical over 10 bases. Looked up from germline, CDR1 is SGHRS and CDR2 is YFSETQ. With 5 bases clipped from V and 4 bases from J, the junction kept 8 bases outside the gene matches. The CDR3 totals 15 residues. CDR3 sequence reads: CASRPGQGHPETQYF. The DNA for the CDR3 is TGCGCCAGCAGACCGGGACAGGGGCATCCAGAGACCCAGTACTTC.

The CDR3 DNA reads TGTGCCAGCAGTTTACAGGGAACCGAGACCCAGTACTTC. Translation gives CASSLQGTETQYF. The chain joins TRBV27 to TRBJ2-5; D possibly corresponds to TRBD1 (5 bases). The CDR3 spans 13 residues. The V end was cut by 2 bases, the J end by 5 bases, with 9 bases between. The germline V gene has CDR1 MNHEY and CDR2 SMNVEV (reference sequence).

The chain links TRBV27 to TRBJ1-2; D perhaps matches TRBD1 (6 bases). CDR1 MNHEY and CDR2 SMNVEV come from the germline V gene (reference sequence). This CDR3 contains 11 residues. Trimming stripped 8 bases from V and 9 bases from J, with 13 bases between. CDR3 sequence reads: CASGIDRSYTF. CDR3 DNA sequence: TGTGCCAGCGGAATCGACAGGAGCTACACCTTC.

The rearrangement links TRBV10-3 to TRBJ2-7; TRBD2 agrees at 7 bases. Per germline, CDR1 ENHRY and CDR2 SYGVKD. The CDR3 totals 14 residues. Trimming cost V 7 bases and J 8 bases; bases outside gene matches: 14. CDR3 DNA sequence: TGTGCCATCACGCCAGCGGGAAACCCCCAAAAGCAGTACTTC. Translating gives CAITPAGNPQKQYF.

The chain uses TRBV5-1 and TRBJ2-1; TRBD2 matches at 13 bases. The V gene's germline CDR1 is SGHRS and CDR2 YFSETQ. V gave up 3 bases and J gave up 4 bases; unmatched junction bases: 4. The CDR3 consists of 16 residues. Here the CDR3 reads CASSYGTSGTYNEQFF. As DNA, the CDR3 is TGCGCCAGCAGCTACGGGACTAGCGGGACTTACAATGAGCAGTTCTTC.